This T cell receptor (beta chain) was recorded in a study of T cell responses to AZD1222 COVID-19 vaccine. Trimming pared 4 bases from V and 6 bases from J, leaving 10 bases between. The CDR3 loop spans 12 amino acids. Germline CDR1 SGDLS, CDR2 YYNGEE. Overall study results and limits: White British ancestry dominated among donors, who included more females, and clonal diversity was possibly underestimated.

The protocol was immunoSEQ multiplex PCR, while the TCRdb copy is restricted to in-frame clones and leaves out a portion. This table has under 150,000 clones, roughly 90% appearing once. A note on this clone: What it binds is not known.

The sequence was collected from an adult in good health. The V gene is TRBV9, the J gene TRBJ1-1; D gene ambiguous. Sequenced here: peripheral blood, sampled on day 0 of AZD1222 vaccination. The CDR3: CASSPIRAEAFF. The CDR3 DNA reads TGTGCCAGCAGCCCCATTCGGGCTGAAGCTTTCTTT. The entire variable domain, with the rest obtained from reference TRBV9 and TRBJ1-1, is as follows: DSGVTQTPKHLITATGQRVTLRCSPRSGDLSVYWYQQSLDQGLQFLIQYYNGEERAKGNILERFSAQQFPDLHSELNLSSLELGDSALYFCASSPIRAEAFFGQGTRLTVV.